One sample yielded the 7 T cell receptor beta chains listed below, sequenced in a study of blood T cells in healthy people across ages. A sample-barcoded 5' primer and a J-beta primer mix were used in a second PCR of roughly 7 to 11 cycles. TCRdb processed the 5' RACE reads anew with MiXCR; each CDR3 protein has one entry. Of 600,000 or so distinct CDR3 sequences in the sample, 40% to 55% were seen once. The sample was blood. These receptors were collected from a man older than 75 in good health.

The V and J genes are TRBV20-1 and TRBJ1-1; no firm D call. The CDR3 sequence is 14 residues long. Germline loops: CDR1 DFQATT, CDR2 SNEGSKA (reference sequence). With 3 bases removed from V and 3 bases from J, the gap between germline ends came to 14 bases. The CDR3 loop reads CSARYPDTDTEAFF. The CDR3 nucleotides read TGCAGTGCTAGGTACCCCGACACCGACACTGAAGCTTTCTTT.

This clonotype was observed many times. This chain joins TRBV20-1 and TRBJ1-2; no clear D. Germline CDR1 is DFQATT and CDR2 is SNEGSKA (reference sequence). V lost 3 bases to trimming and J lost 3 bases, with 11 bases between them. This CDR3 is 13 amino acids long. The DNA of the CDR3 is TGCAGTGCTAGGTATTGGGAGGACTATGGCTACACCTTC. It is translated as CSARYWEDYGYTF.

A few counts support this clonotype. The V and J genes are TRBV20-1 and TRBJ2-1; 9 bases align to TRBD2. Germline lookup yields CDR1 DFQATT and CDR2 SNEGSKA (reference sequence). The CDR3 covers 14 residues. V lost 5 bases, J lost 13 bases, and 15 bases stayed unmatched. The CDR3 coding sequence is TGCAGTGCTTCAGCGCTCTTTAGCGGGGGAAACCAGTTCTTC. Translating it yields CSASALFSGGNQFF.

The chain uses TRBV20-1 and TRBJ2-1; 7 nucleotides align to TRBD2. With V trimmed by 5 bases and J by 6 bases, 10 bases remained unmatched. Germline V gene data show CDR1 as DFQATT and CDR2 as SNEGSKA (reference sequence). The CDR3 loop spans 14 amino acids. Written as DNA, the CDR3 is TGCAGTGCTGCTTGGGGGGAGGGCCCCAATGAGCAGTTCTTC. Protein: CSAAWGEGPNEQFF.

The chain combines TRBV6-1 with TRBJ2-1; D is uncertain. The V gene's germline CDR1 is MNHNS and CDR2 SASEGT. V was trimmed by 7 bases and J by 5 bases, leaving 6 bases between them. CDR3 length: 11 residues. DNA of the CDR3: TGTGCCAGCAAACGGAACAATGAGCAGTTCTTC. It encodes CASKRNNEQFF.

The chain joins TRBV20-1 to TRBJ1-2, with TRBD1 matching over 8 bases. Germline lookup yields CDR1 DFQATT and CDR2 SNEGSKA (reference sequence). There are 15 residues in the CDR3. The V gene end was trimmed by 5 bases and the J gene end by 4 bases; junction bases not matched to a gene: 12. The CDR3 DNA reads TGCAGTGCTCCCATTAGGGACAGGATGGTCTATGGCTACACCTTC. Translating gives CSAPIRDRMVYGYTF.

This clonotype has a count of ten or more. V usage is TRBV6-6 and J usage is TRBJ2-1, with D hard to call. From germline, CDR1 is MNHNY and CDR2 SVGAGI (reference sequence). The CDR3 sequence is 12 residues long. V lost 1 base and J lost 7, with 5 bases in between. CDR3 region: CASSYFRNEQFF. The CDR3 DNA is TGTGCCAGCAGTTACTTTCGAAATGAGCAGTTCTTC.